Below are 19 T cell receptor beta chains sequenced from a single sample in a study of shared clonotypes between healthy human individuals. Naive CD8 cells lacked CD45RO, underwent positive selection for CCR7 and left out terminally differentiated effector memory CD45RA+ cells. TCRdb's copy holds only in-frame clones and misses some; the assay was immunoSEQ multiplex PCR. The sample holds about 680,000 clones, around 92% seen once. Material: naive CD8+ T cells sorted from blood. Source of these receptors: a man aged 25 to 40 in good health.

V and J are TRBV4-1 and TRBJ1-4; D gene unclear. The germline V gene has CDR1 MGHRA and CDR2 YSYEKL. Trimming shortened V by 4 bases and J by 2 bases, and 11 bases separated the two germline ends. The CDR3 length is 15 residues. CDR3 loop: CASSRVGGTNEKLFF. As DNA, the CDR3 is TGCGCCAGCAGCCGAGTCGGAGGGACTAATGAAAAACTGTTTTTT.

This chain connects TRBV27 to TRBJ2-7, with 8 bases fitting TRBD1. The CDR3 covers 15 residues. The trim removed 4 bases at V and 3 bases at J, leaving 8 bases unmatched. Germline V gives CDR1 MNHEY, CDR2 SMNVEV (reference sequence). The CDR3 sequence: CASSWRTGSSYEQYF. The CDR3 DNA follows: TGTGCCAGCAGTTGGCGGACAGGGAGTAGCTACGAGCAGTACTTC.

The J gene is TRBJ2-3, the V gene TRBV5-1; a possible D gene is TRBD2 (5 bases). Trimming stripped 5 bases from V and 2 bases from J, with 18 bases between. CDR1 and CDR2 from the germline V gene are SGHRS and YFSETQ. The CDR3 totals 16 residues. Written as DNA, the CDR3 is TGCGCCAGCAGTCTGCCCCGGGCCGGGGTCACAGATACGCAGTATTTT. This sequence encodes CASSLPRAGVTDTQYF. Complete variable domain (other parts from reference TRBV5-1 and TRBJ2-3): KAGVTQTPRYLIKTRGQQVTLSCSPISGHRSVSWYQQTPGQGLQFLFEYFSETQRNKGNFPGRFSGRQFSNSRSEMNVSTLELGDSALYLCASSLPRAGVTDTQYFGPGTRLTVL.

For the CDR3, the DNA is TGTGCCAGCAGCCAAGCTGCCGGGACTAGCTCATCGAACACCGGGGAGCTGTTTTTT. This sequence encodes CASSQAAGTSSSNTGELFF. The chain is built from TRBV4-2 and TRBJ2-2; TRBD2 aligns across 9 bases. CDR1 and CDR2 (germline): LGHNA, YNFKEQ. V gave up 1 base and J gave up 0 bases; unmatched junction bases: 9. This CDR3 contains 19 residues.

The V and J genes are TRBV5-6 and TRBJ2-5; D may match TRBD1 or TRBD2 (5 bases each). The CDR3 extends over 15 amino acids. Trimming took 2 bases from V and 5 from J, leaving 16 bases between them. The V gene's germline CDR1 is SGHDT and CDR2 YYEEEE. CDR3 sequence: CASSFLRGRRETQYF. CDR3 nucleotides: TGTGCCAGCAGCTTCCTGAGGGGCCGTCGGGAGACCCAGTACTTC.

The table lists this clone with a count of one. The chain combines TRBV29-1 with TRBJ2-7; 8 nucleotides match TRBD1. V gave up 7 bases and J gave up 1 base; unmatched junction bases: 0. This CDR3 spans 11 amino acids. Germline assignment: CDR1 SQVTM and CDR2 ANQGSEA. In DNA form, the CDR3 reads TGCAGCGGGACAGGGTCCTACGAGCAGTACTTC. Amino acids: CSGTGSYEQYF.

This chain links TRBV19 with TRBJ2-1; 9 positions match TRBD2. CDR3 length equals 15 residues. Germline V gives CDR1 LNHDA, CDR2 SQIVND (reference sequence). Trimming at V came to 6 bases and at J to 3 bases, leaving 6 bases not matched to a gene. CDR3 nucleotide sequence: TGTGCCAGTAGCCTTAGCGGGAGCTACTACAATGAGCAGTTCTTC. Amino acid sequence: CASSLSGSYYNEQFF.

CDR3 DNA: TGCGCCAGCAGCTTCTCTGGGGAACTAAACTACAATGAGCAGTTCTTC. It specifies CASSFSGELNYNEQFF. This rearrangement joins TRBV5-1 to TRBJ2-1; D is ambiguous. V was clipped by 2 bases and J by 3 bases, with 15 bases between them. From germline, CDR1 is SGHRS and CDR2 YFSETQ. This CDR3 has 16 amino acids.

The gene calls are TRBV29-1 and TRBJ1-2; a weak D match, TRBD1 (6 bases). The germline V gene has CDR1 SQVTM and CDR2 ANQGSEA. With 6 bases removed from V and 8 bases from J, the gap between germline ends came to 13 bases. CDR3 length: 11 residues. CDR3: CSVENREGYTF. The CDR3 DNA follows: TGCAGCGTGGAAAACAGGGAAGGCTACACCTTC. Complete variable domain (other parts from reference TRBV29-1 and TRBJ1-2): SAVISQKPSRDICQRGTSLTIQCQVDSQVTMMFWYRQQPGQSLTLIATANQGSEATYESGFVIDKFPISRPNLTFSTLTVSNMSPEDSSIYLCSVENREGYTFGSGTRLTVV.

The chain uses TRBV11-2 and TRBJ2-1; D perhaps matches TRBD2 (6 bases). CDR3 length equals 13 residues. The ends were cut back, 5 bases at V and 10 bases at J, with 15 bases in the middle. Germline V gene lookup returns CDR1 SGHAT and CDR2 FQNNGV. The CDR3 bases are TGTGCCAGCAGCCCACCCTCGGAGGGGGAGCAGTTCTTC. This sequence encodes CASSPPSEGEQFF. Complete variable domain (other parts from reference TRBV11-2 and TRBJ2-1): EAGVAQSPRYKIIEKRQSVAFWCNPISGHATLYWYQQILGQGPKLLIQFQNNGVVDDSQLPKDRFSAERLKGVDSTLKIQPAKLEDSAVYLCASSPPSEGEQFFGPGTRLTVL.

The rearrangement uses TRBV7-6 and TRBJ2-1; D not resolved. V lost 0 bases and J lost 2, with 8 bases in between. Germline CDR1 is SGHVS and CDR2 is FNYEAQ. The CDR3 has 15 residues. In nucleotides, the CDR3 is TGTGCCAGCAGCTTAGCGGGCATCACCTACAATGAGCAGTTCTTC. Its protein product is CASSLAGITYNEQFF. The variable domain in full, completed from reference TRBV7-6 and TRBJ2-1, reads GAGVSQSPRYKVTKRGQDVALRCDPISGHVSLYWYRQALGQGPEFLTYFNYEAQQDKSGLPNDRFSAERPEGSISTLTIQRTEQRDSAMYRCASSLAGITYNEQFFGPGTRLTVL.

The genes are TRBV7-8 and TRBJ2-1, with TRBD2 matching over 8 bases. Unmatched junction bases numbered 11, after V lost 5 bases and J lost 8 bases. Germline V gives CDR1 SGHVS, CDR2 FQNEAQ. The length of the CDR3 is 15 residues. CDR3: CASSPSGGRRDEQFF. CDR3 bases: TGTGCCAGCAGCCCCTCTGGCGGGAGGAGGGATGAGCAGTTCTTC.

In DNA form, the CDR3 reads TGTGCCAGCAGTTTCGCCCTGGCGCAGAGCTCCTACAATGAGCAGTTCTTC. As protein: CASSFALAQSSYNEQFF. V and J are TRBV28 and TRBJ2-1; D remains unclear. CDR1 and CDR2 from the germline V gene are MDHEN and SYDVKM. The CDR3 contains 17 residues. The germline V and J ends were trimmed by 3 bases and 0 bases, with 15 bases remaining between them.

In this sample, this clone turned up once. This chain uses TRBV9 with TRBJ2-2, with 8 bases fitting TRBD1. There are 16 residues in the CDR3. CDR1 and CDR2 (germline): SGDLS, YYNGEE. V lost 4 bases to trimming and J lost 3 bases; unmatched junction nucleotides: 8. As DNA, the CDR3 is TGTGCCAGCAGCTCGCCAGGGGGCGCGGACACCGGGGAGCTGTTTTTT. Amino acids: CASSSPGGADTGELFF.

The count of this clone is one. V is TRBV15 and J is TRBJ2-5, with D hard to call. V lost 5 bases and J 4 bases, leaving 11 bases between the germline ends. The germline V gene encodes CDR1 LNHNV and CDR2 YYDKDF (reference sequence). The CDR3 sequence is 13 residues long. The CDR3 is CATSSRSAETQYF. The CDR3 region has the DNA TGTGCCACCAGCTCCAGATCGGCAGAGACCCAGTACTTC.

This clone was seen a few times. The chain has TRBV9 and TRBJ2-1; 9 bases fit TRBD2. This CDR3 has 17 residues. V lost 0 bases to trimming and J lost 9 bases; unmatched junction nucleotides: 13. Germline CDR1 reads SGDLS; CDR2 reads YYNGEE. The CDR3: CASSVEEAGGPVGEQFF. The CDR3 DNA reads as TGTGCCAGCAGCGTAGAAGAGGCGGGAGGGCCGGTGGGTGAGCAGTTCTTC.

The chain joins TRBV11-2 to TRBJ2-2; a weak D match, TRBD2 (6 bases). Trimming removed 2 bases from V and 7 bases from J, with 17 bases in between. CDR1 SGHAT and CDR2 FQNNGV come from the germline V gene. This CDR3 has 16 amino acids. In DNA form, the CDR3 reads TGTGCCAGCAGCTTAAACGTAATAGCGCGGGGCGGGGAGCTGTTTTTT. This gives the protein CASSLNVIARGGELFF.

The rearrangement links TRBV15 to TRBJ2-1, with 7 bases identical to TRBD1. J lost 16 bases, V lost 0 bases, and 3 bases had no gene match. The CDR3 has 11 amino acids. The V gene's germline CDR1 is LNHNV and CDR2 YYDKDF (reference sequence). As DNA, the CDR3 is TGTGCCACCAGCAGAGATGGACAGGACTTCTTC. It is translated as CATSRDGQDFF.

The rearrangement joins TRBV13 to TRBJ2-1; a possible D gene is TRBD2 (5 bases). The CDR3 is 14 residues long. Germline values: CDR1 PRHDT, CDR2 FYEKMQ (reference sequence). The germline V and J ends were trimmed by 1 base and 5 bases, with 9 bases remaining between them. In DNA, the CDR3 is TGTGCCAGCAGCTTAGTACTAGAAAACAATGAGCAGTTCTTC. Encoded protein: CASSLVLENNEQFF.